This T cell receptor beta chain is from a study of radiotherapy plus CTLA-4 blockade in lung cancer. This CDR3 has 14 amino acids. V was cut by 1 base and J by 5 bases, with 12 bases left in between. CDR1 and CDR2 from the germline V gene are SGHDN and FVKESK. Assay: immunoSEQ multiplex PCR; the TCRdb copy retains only in-frame clones and omits some. The sample holds 50,000 or so clones, under 85% seen once. The sequence derives from a human donor with non-small cell lung cancer who had a partial response to radiotherapy plus ipilimumab. J is TRBJ2-7 and V is TRBV14, with D unclear. Source: peripheral blood, taken from a patient treated with radiotherapy plus ipilimumab. The CDR3 coding sequence is TGTGCCAGCAGCCAAGTCGGTCTGAAACACGAGCAGTACTTC. Residues: CASSQVGLKHEQYF.